The T cell receptor beta chain under discussion was sequenced for a study of blood T cell repertoires in COVID-19. Study-wide background: Acute and convalescent COVID-19 samples came from the United States, Italy and Spain. T cells, B-cell-depleted T cells, or PBMCs provided the cDNA or gDNA that served as material.

Per the germline V gene, CDR1 is MDHEN and CDR2 is SYDVKM. This CDR3 contains 17 residues. The junction had 6 bases not matched to a gene; V was cut back by 2 bases and J by 0 bases. In the study's own analysis: Amplified reference gene primers provided the basis for estimating nucleated cell counts. The protocol was immunoSEQ multiplex PCR, while the TCRdb copy is restricted to in-frame clones and leaves out a portion. The V and J calls and clone size are taken from that table; D and trimming were inferred from the DNA. Of around 250,000 clones in the sample, about 91% are singletons; the top ten hold approximately 5%.

V usage is TRBV28 and J usage is TRBJ1-4, with 7 bases aligning to TRBD1. The sequence was obtained from a woman aged 40 to 50 who had recovered from COVID-19. Source material: peripheral blood. This chain's CDR3 is CASSLKGDSATNEKLFF. In DNA form, the CDR3 reads TGTGCCAGCAGTTTAAAGGGGGACAGTGCAACTAATGAAAAACTGTTTTTT.